One and the same sample provided the 31 T cell receptor beta chains below, sequenced in a study of cytomegalovirus exposure and HLA in healthy donors. The data were produced by immunoSEQ multiplex PCR, yet TCRdb's version contains in-frame clones alone and is incomplete. The sample lists around 190,000 clones, about 81% occurring once. Sequenced: PBMCs. The source of these receptors is a woman aged 25 to 39 in good health and CMV-seronegative.

Note on this clone: Other nucleotide sequences from this sample produce the same CDR3. The chain uses TRBV18 and TRBJ2-7, with no clear D. This CDR3 spans 13 amino acids. Germline CDR1 and CDR2: KGHSH and LQKENI. V gave up 2 bases and J gave up 3 bases, with 8 bases separating them. For the CDR3, the DNA is TGTGCCAGCTCACCATTCACTATCTACGAGCAGTACTTC. It yields the protein CASSPFTIYEQYF.

The count of this clone is one. DNA of the CDR3: TGCGCCAGCAGCCCTGGACAGGGGGCAAGTAATTCACCCCTCCACTTT. It encodes CASSPGQGASNSPLHF. The gene calls are TRBV5-1 and TRBJ1-6; 11 nucleotides line up with TRBD1. The germline V gene has CDR1 SGHRS and CDR2 YFSETQ. V lost 4 bases, J lost 6 bases, and 6 bases stayed unmatched. The CDR3 has 16 amino acids.

The chain combines TRBV27 with TRBJ1-3, with D possibly TRBD1 on 5 matching bases. There are 14 residues in the CDR3. V was pared by 6 bases and J by 4 bases, with 13 bases between. From germline, CDR1 is MNHEY and CDR2 SMNVEV (reference sequence). CDR3 in DNA: TGTGCCAGCAGGTCTCCCGGGGGGGGAAACACCATATATTTT. It translates to CASRSPGGGNTIYF.

The chain employs TRBV7-9 and TRBJ2-1; 7 bases map to TRBD2. The CDR3 has 16 residues. CDR1 and CDR2 from the germline V gene are SEHNR and FQNEAQ (reference sequence). The V gene end was trimmed by 2 bases and the J gene end by 0 bases; junction bases not matched to a gene: 4. The CDR3 DNA is TGTGCCAGCAGCTTAAGAGCGGGGCGCTCCTACAATGAGCAGTTCTTC. The encoded protein is CASSLRAGRSYNEQFF.

This clone was seen just once. The rearrangement uses TRBV2 and TRBJ2-7, with a weak D call TRBD2 (6 bases). The germline V gene has CDR1 SNHLY and CDR2 FYNNEI. This CDR3 is built from 14 residues. Trimming pared 8 bases from V and 5 bases from J, leaving 19 bases between. CDR3 loop: CASSPQEGPHEQYF. The CDR3, as DNA: TGTGCCAGCTCTCCTCAGGAGGGCCCCCACGAGCAGTACTTC. Full variable domain (missing parts from reference TRBV2 and TRBJ2-7): EPEVTQTPSHQVTQMGQEVILRCVPISNHLYFYWYRQILGQKVEFLVSFYNNEISEKSEIFDDQFSVERPDGSNFTLKIRSTKLEDSAMYFCASSPQEGPHEQYFGPGTRLTVT.

This sequence joins TRBV5-6 and TRBJ2-5; tentative D call: TRBD1 (6 bases). Per the germline V gene, CDR1 is SGHDT and CDR2 is YYEEEE. With 2 bases removed from V and 2 bases from J, the gap between germline ends came to 13 bases. This CDR3 spans 15 amino acids. Written as DNA, the CDR3 is TGTGCCAGCAGCTTAAGGGTCGGACAGCAAGAGACCCAGTACTTC. Translated, it gives CASSLRVGQQETQYF.

This clone was seen just once. The identical CDR3 is also encoded by other nucleotide sequences in the sample. The V call is TRBV9, the J call TRBJ2-3, with TRBD2 matching over 12 bases. Germline V lookup: CDR1 SGDLS, CDR2 YYNGEE. The length of the CDR3 is 16 residues. Unmatched junction bases numbered 5, after V lost 3 bases and J lost 3 bases. The DNA of the CDR3 is TGTGCCAGCAGCGCCGGACTAGCGGGAAGTACAGATACGCAGTATTTT. Amino acid sequence: CASSAGLAGSTDTQYF.

The genes are TRBV11-2 and TRBJ1-2; tentative D call: TRBD1 (6 bases). V was clipped by 0 bases and J by 5 bases, with 10 bases between them. This CDR3 is 14 amino acids long. Looked up from germline, CDR1 is SGHAT and CDR2 is FQNNGV. The CDR3 DNA follows: TGTGCCAGCAGCTTAGAGCCCAGGGGTTATGGCTACACCTTC. It specifies CASSLEPRGYGYTF. The full variable domain, its missing parts supplied by reference TRBV11-2 and TRBJ1-2, is EAGVAQSPRYKIIEKRQSVAFWCNPISGHATLYWYQQILGQGPKLLIQFQNNGVVDDSQLPKDRFSAERLKGVDSTLKIQPAKLEDSAVYLCASSLEPRGYGYTFGSGTRLTVV.

The V and J genes are TRBV9 and TRBJ2-1, with 8 bases fitting TRBD2. This CDR3 region has 15 residues. CDR1 and CDR2 (germline): SGDLS, YYNGEE. The V and J ends lost 4 bases and 8 bases, in that order; junction bases with no gene match: 11. DNA of the CDR3: TGTGCCAGCAGCCTGAGGAGGACTAGCATCGATGAGCAGTTCTTC. Residues: CASSLRRTSIDEQFF.

J is TRBJ2-7 and V is TRBV6-5, with 7 bases lining up with TRBD1. The V gene end was trimmed by 7 bases and the J gene end by 4 bases; junction bases not matched to a gene: 13. The CDR3 is 15 residues long. Germline CDR1 reads MNHEY; CDR2 reads SVGAGI. This chain's CDR3 is CASKGAPGILYEQYF. CDR3 in DNA: TGTGCCAGCAAGGGGGCCCCGGGGATCTTGTACGAGCAGTACTTC.

Only one count was recorded for this clone. The V call is TRBV20-1, the J call TRBJ2-5, with D hard to call. CDR1 DFQATT and CDR2 SNEGSKA come from the germline V gene (reference sequence). This CDR3 region has 11 residues. The V gene lost 7 bases and the J gene lost 5 bases, with 11 bases spanning the gap. CDR3 DNA sequence: TGCAGTGGTTTGGCCCCGGAGACCCAGTACTTC. Encoded protein: CSGLAPETQYF.

The V and J genes are TRBV27 and TRBJ2-1; D is undetermined. The CDR3 has 12 amino acids. Germline CDR1 and CDR2: MNHEY and SMNVEV (reference sequence). The CDR3 DNA reads TGTGCGTCCTCCCGACTTAACAATGAGCAGTTCTTC. Amino acid sequence: CASSRLNNEQFF.

This clone was recorded once. The V gene is TRBV19, the J gene TRBJ1-2, with 8 positions matching TRBD1. The germline CDR1 and CDR2 sequences are LNHDA and SQIVND (reference sequence). The CDR3 runs to 14 residues. V shed 0 bases, J shed 7 bases, and the junction held 4 bases outside the gene matches. CDR3: CASSIDRGRIGYTF. CDR3 nucleotides: TGTGCCAGTAGTATAGACAGGGGGCGGATTGGCTACACCTTC.

This clone was seen once. Here the CDR3 DNA reads TGTGCCGCGCGGACAGGGGGCACTGAAGCTTTCTTT. As protein: CAARTGGTEAFF. The chain has TRBV6-1 and TRBJ1-1, with TRBD1 identical over 10 bases. Germline V gene lookup returns CDR1 MNHNS and CDR2 SASEGT. V dropped 11 bases and J dropped 4; count of bases not matched to a gene: 4. There are 12 residues in the CDR3.

The chain carries TRBV4-1 and TRBJ1-2; 7 nucleotides line up with TRBD1. The trim removed 4 bases at V and 0 bases at J, leaving 5 bases unmatched. The CDR3 is made up of 15 amino acids. CDR1 and CDR2 (germline): MGHRA, YSYEKL. The CDR3: CASSRGTETNYGYTF. The CDR3 nucleotides read TGCGCCAGCAGCCGCGGGACAGAGACTAACTATGGCTACACCTTC.

The chain employs TRBV5-6 and TRBJ2-1; D uncertain. The CDR3 is 12 amino acids. Germline V CDR1 and CDR2: SGHDT, YYEEEE. V was cut by 1 base and J by 8 bases, with 7 bases left in between. This CDR3 is CASSLQFHEQFF. The CDR3 DNA reads as TGTGCCAGCAGCTTGCAGTTCCATGAGCAGTTCTTC.

This chain connects TRBV6-5 to TRBJ1-2; TRBD1 matches 9 bases. CDR1 MNHEY and CDR2 SVGAGI come from the germline V gene. The CDR3 sequence is 16 residues long. With V trimmed by 4 bases and J by 3 bases, 9 bases remained unmatched. CDR3 residues: CASSSTPGTGYYGYTF. For the CDR3, the DNA is TGTGCCAGCAGTTCCACGCCCGGGACAGGGTACTATGGCTACACCTTC.

The chain recombines TRBV6-5 with TRBJ1-2; D is undetermined. The V end lost 0 bases, the J end lost 0 bases, and 8 bases lay between the germline ends. The CDR3 is 15 amino acids. Per the germline V gene, CDR1 is MNHEY and CDR2 is SVGAGI. CDR3 region: CASSYSTISNYGYTF. CDR3 nucleotides: TGTGCCAGCAGTTACTCCACAATTTCTAACTATGGCTACACCTTC.

This clone was counted a few times. The chain has TRBV4-1 and TRBJ2-2; TRBD2 matches 12 bases. Germline V gene data show CDR1 as MGHRA and CDR2 as YSYEKL. CDR3 size: 18 residues. With 0 bases clipped from V and 4 bases from J, the junction kept 6 bases outside the gene matches. The CDR3 region is CASSQDLRLAGVTGELFF. In nucleotides, the CDR3 is TGCGCCAGCAGCCAAGATCTTCGACTAGCGGGGGTCACCGGGGAGCTGTTTTTT.

V is TRBV18 and J is TRBJ1-3, with no clear D. Germline loops: CDR1 KGHSH, CDR2 LQKENI. V dropped 3 bases and J dropped 0 bases, with 9 bases sitting between them. CDR3 size: 15 residues. The CDR3 DNA reads TGTGCCAGCTCACCGGAGCTTTACTCTGGAAACACCATATATTTT. Translation: CASSPELYSGNTIYF. Full variable domain (missing parts from reference TRBV18 and TRBJ1-3): NAGVMQNPRHLVRRRGQEARLRCSPMKGHSHVYWYRQLPEEGLKFMVYLQKENIIDESGMPKERFSAEFPKEGPSILRIQQVVRGDSAAYFCASSPELYSGNTIYFGEGSWLTVV.

This rearrangement joins TRBV30 to TRBJ1-2; no definite D call. Per the germline V gene, CDR1 is GTSNPN and CDR2 is SVGIG (reference sequence). V shed 3 bases and J shed 2 bases, with 10 bases lying between them. The CDR3 has 13 amino acids. The CDR3 here is CAWSRLSNYGYTF. CDR3 in DNA: TGTGCCTGGAGCAGACTGTCGAACTATGGCTACACCTTC.

This clone was recorded once. The V call is TRBV6-5, the J call TRBJ1-5; 7 nucleotides line up with TRBD1. The CDR3 loop spans 15 amino acids. The V gene's germline CDR1 is MNHEY and CDR2 SVGAGI. J gave up 5 bases and V 5 bases, and 9 bases lay outside the gene matches. The CDR3 nucleotides read TGTGCCAGCAGTCCGCTGACAGGGCGGGATCAGCCCCAGCATTTT. It translates to CASSPLTGRDQPQHF.

The rearrangement joins TRBV28 to TRBJ2-2; TRBD1 matches 8 bases. The CDR3 consists of 15 residues. Germline V lookup: CDR1 MDHEN, CDR2 SYDVKM. After removal of 5 bases from V and 4 bases from J, the junction contained 6 bases not matched to a gene. The chain's CDR3 is CASSRSGGGTGELFF. The CDR3, as DNA: TGTGCCAGCAGTCGGTCAGGGGGCGGCACCGGGGAGCTGTTTTTT.

The CDR3 DNA reads as TGCAGCGTTGAAGTTCGGGCAAGGGGGCGTCAAAACATTCAGTACTTC. As protein: CSVEVRARGRQNIQYF. V gene TRBV29-1 combines with J gene TRBJ2-4, with 7 bases lining up with TRBD1. This CDR3 has 16 residues. V was pared by 1 base and J by 5 bases, with 11 bases of the junction left unmatched. The germline gives CDR1 SQVTM, CDR2 ANQGSEA.

The chain is built from TRBV19 and TRBJ2-1, with D unclear. Trimming shortened V by 5 bases and J by 9 bases, and 11 bases separated the two germline ends. Germline CDR1 is LNHDA and CDR2 is SQIVND (reference sequence). CDR3 length: 12 amino acids. The CDR3 here is CASSVGPAEQFF. The CDR3 DNA reads TGTGCCAGTAGTGTGGGCCCCGCTGAGCAGTTCTTC.

The chain has TRBV2 and TRBJ1-3, with D perhaps matching TRBD1 (5 bases). The CDR3 is 15 amino acids. The germline gives CDR1 SNHLY, CDR2 FYNNEI. V lost 5 bases and J 0 bases, leaving 11 bases between the germline ends. As DNA, the CDR3 is TGTGCCAGCAGTCAACAGGCGAGCTCTGGAAACACCATATATTTT. Residues: CASSQQASSGNTIYF.

The chain links TRBV25-1 to TRBJ1-2, with D possibly matching TRBD1 (5 bases). The CDR3 is 14 amino acids. Per the germline V gene, CDR1 is MGHDK and CDR2 is SYGVNS. Trimming cost V 3 bases and J 4 bases, with 12 bases left between them. The CDR3 coding sequence is TGTGCCAGCAGTGATCCCAGGGTACCCTATGGCTACACCTTC. As protein: CASSDPRVPYGYTF.

The chain employs TRBV5-4 and TRBJ1-2, with TRBD1 matching over 8 bases. Germline V gene sequence: CDR1 SGHNT, CDR2 YYREEE (reference sequence). CDR3 size: 13 residues. The V and J ends lost 3 bases and 7 bases, in that order; junction bases with no gene match: 5. CDR3 residues: CASSSDRVGGYTF. The DNA of the CDR3 is TGTGCCAGCAGCTCGGACAGGGTTGGTGGCTACACCTTC.

This chain links TRBV9 with TRBJ2-3; D is possibly TRBD2 (6 bases). Trimming removed 6 bases at V and 2 bases at J, with 10 bases between. The CDR3 extends over 13 amino acids. Germline CDR1 is SGDLS and CDR2 is YYNGEE. CDR3 region: CASTRTTTDTQYF. The CDR3 DNA is TGTGCCAGCACCCGGACTACCACAGATACGCAGTATTTT. Based on the CDR3 plus reference TRBV9 and TRBJ2-3, the full variable domain is DSGVTQTPKHLITATGQRVTLRCSPRSGDLSVYWYQQSLDQGLQFLIQYYNGEERAKGNILERFSAQQFPDLHSELNLSSLELGDSALYFCASTRTTTDTQYFGPGTRLTVL.

The rearrangement uses TRBV7-3 and TRBJ2-3; TRBD2 might be the D (6 bases). CDR1 is SGHTA and CDR2 is FQGTGA in the germline V gene. V lost 6 bases and J lost 0, with 7 bases in between. The CDR3 runs 13 residues. CDR3 region: CASSSGSTDTQYF. The CDR3 DNA reads as TGTGCCAGCAGTAGCGGTAGCACAGATACGCAGTATTTT. The full variable domain, with the rest looked up from reference TRBV7-3 and TRBJ2-3, is GAGVSQTPSNKVTEKGKYVELRCDPISGHTALYWYRQSLGQGPEFLIYFQGTGAADDSGLPNDRFFAVRPEGSVSTLKIQRTERGDSAVYLCASSSGSTDTQYFGPGTRLTVL.

This clone was counted at least ten times. CDR3 protein: CASSLDRSTNYGYTF. The CDR3 DNA reads TGTGCCAGCAGCCTGGACAGGTCCACTAACTATGGCTACACCTTC. V usage is TRBV6-1 and J usage is TRBJ1-2; 7 nucleotides align to TRBD1. The CDR3 is made up of 15 amino acids. Germline V gives CDR1 MNHNS, CDR2 SASEGT. The V segment lost 6 bases and the J segment 0 bases; nucleotides outside the gene matches: 7.